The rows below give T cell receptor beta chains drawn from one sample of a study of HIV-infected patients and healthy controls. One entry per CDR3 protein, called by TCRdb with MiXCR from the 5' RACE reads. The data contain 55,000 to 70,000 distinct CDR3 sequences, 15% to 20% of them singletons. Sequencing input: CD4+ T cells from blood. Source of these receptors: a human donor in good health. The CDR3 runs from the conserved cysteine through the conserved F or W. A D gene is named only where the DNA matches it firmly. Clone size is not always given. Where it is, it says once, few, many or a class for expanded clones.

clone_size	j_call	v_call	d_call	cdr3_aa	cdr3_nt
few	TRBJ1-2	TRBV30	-	CAWRKNRESGYGYTF	TGTGCCTGGAGGAAAAACAGGGAGTCTGGCTATGGCTACACCTTC
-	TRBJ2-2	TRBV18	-	CASSEQRTAGTGELFF	TGTGCCAGCTCAGAGCAGCGGACAGCGGGGACCGGGGAGCTGTTTTTT
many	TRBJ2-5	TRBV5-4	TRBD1	CASSIGGTGGETQYF	TGTGCCAGCAGCATCGGAGGGACAGGCGGCGAGACCCAGTACTTC
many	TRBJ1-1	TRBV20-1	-	CSAIRPPHTEAFF	TGCAGTGCTATCCGGCCCCCTCACACTGAAGCTTTCTTT
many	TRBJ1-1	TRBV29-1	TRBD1	CSVGTGPAYTEAFF	TGCAGCGTCGGGACAGGACCTGCCTACACTGAAGCTTTCTTT
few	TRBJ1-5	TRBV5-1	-	CASIPRGSQQPQHF	TGCGCCAGCATCCCTCGGGGGTCCCAACAGCCCCAGCATTTT
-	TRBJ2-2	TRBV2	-	CAGSPRPGQSGELFF	TGTGCCGGCAGTCCGCGACCAGGACAGTCCGGGGAGCTGTTTTTT
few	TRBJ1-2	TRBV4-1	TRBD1	CASSQNRGPTYGYTF	TGCGCCAGCAGCCAAAACAGGGGGCCTACCTATGGCTACACCTTC
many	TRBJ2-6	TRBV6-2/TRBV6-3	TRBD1	CASRRQGGSSGANVLTF	TGTGCCAGCAGAAGACAGGGGGGTAGCTCTGGGGCCAACGTCCTGACTTTC
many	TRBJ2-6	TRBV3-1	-	CASSQGTSAAGDVLTF	TGTGCCAGCAGCCAAGGAACGAGTGCGGCAGGGGACGTCCTGACTTTC
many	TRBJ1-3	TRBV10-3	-	CAIRPTGDSGNTIYF	TGTGCCATCAGACCTACAGGAGACTCTGGAAACACCATATATTTT
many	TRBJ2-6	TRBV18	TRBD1	CASSPPGQGRGANVLTF	TGTGCCAGCTCACCACCGGGACAGGGGCGTGGGGCCAACGTCCTGACTTTC
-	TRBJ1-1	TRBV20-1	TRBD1	CSASRDRLKMNTEAFF	TGCAGTGCTTCTAGGGACAGATTGAAAATGAACACTGAAGCTTTCTTT
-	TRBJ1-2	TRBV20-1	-	CSARGDWARESREANYGYTF	TGCAGTGCTAGAGGGGATTGGGCGAGGGAATCCAGGGAAGCTAACTATGGCTACACCTTC
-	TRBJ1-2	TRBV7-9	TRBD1	CASNPGQGDSNYGYTF	TGTGCCAGCAACCCAGGACAGGGAGATTCTAACTATGGCTACACCTTC
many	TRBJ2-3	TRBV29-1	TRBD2	CSVVAGASDTQYF	TGCAGCGTTGTTGCGGGAGCATCAGATACGCAGTATTTT
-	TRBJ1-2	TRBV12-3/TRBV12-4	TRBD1	CASSGQGGLANYGYTF	TGTGCCAGCAGTGGACAGGGGGGCCTAGCTAACTATGGCTACACCTTC
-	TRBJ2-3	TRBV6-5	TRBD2	CASSYSASGRTDTQYF	TGTGCCAGCAGTTACTCGGCTAGCGGGAGGACAGATACGCAGTATTTT
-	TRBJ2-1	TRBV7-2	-	CASSLVPGNEQFF	TGTGCCAGCAGCTTAGTTCCTGGGAATGAGCAGTTCTTC
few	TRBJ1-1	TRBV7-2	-	CASSLGGTSNTEAFF	TGTGCCAGCAGCTTAGGTGGGACATCTAACACTGAAGCTTTCTTT
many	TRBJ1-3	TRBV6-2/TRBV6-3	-	CASSRDGLSGNTIYF	TGTGCCAGCAGCCGGGACGGCCTCTCTGGAAACACCATATATTTT
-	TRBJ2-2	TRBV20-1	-	CSARYANTGELFF	TGCAGTGCTAGATATGCGAACACCGGGGAGCTGTTTTTT
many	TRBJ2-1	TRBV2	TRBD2	CASSAELGGSGASYNEQFF	TGTGCCAGCAGTGCGGAACTGGGAGGGAGCGGAGCATCCTACAATGAGCAGTTCTTC
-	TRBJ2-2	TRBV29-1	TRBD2	CSVVLWRGYSGELFF	TGCAGCGTTGTCCTCTGGCGGGGGTACTCCGGGGAGCTGTTTTTT
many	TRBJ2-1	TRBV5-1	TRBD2	CASREGTSGTYNEQFF	TGCGCCAGCAGAGAGGGAACTAGCGGGACCTACAATGAGCAGTTCTTC
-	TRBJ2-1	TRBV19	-	CASSRQGLGSYNEQFF	TGTGCCAGTAGTAGGCAGGGTTTAGGGTCCTACAATGAGCAGTTCTTC
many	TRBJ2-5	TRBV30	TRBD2	CAWSTSGRFRETQYF	TGTGCCTGGAGTACTAGCGGGAGGTTCCGAGAGACCCAGTACTTC